This T cell receptor beta chain originates from a study of long-term antiretroviral therapy in people with HIV (dated by TCRdb to between 2021 and 2022). Regarding the research as a whole: The earliest samples were collected roughly a decade before the 2015 WHO recommendation for immediate ART, at a time when ART was usually postponed until CD4 counts fell. This retrospective serial study examined whether starting ART and sustained HIV suppression were associated with changes in the composition and diversity of the TRB repertoire in peripheral blood. From 25 to 30 adults with confirmed HIV infection, the cohort provided some 200 cryopreserved PBMC samples, gathered serially across a mean of around six years (range 1-12). Among the 30 or so participants with HIV, approximately 10 were female. No cross-contamination during QIAcube processing was seen in test extractions of a monoclonal T-cell line run alongside 25 to 35 polyclonal samples.

Sequencing of the TRB variable region was done with the immunoSEQ hsTCRB v3.0 assay at survey level resolution. A depth of about 35,000-50,000 T-cell genomes per sample was targeted for TRB sequencing. TRB libraries were pooled and sequenced on an Illumina MiSeq using a v3 150-cycle kit. Processing in the source paper ran as follows. Repertoire analysis was run in R within a reproducible Nextflow workflow that covered QC, data transformation and analysis. LymphoSeq2, an R package for AIRR-Seq data exploration, was used to implement custom analyses. Several samples yielding fewer than 5000 total TRB sequences were excluded, leaving approximately 190 analyzed HIV repertoires. Of the approximately 190 retained HIV repertoires, approximately 60 were collected before and 120 to 130 after ART initiation. Each repertoire was downsampled to 5000 TRB nucleotide sequences, and summary statistics were averaged across 100 downsampling iterations. TRB sequences were retained for analysis only if CDR3 regions of at least seven amino acids were present. A Shannon entropy-derived clonality score and the Gini coefficient were used to measure diversity. In the repertoire networks, any two of the top 5000 CDR3 amino acid sequences were linked whenever the two sequences differed by an edit distance of one. GLIPH2 predicted antigen specificity groups and MHC restriction for TRB CDR3 amino acid sequences. Known CMV, EBV, HIV or tissue antigen associations were flagged by matching CDR3 amino acid sequences against VDJdb and McPAS-TCR. Pre-ART, post-ART and control groups were compared with Wilcoxon signed-rank tests and Holm-Bonferroni correction. TCRdb mirrors the immuneACCESS table, restricted to in-frame sequences. Some clones are absent from its copies; in checked studies, under half trace to an unresolved V gene, and the reason for the others is unknown. Clone size and the V and J calls come from that table; the DNA yielded D and trimming. The sample records fewer than 35,000 clones, 70% to 90% of which are singletons. In total, the top ten clones hold about 4.4% of the sample.

The junction shows trimming of 0 bases on V and 6 bases on J, and the gene matches do not reach 3 bases of it. CDR1 and CDR2, per the germline V gene, are SGHTA and FQGTGA. The CDR3 runs 14 residues from the cysteine to the phenylalanine. Just CDR3 DNA is preserved here, 42 bases in frame from base 1. Paper-wide results and their limitations: Inferences about post-ART repertoire changes are limited because no data were available on ART adherence, viral resistance or therapy changes. Expanded TRB clones identified before ART initiation dominated the repertoire at all time points, although this dominance fluctuated and declined in many PLHIV after ART. Because pre-ART samples had limited cell numbers, unsorted PBMC were profiled rather than sorted CD4+ and CD8+ T cells. A significant increase in TRB diversity was found to be associated with ART initiation, although TRB diversity was observed to remain significantly below that of transplant donor controls even after long-term ART. The samples span the years 2004 to 2017, and the ART regimens used at that time may not be as effective as current regimens. Limited PBMC availability meant only the TCR beta chain was sequenced, without alpha chain pairing. Compared with controls, HIV repertoires had narrower CDR3 length ranges, and the network structure pointed to an antigen-experienced repertoire that shifted only slightly toward naive after ART.

Details on this clone: Its antigen has not been determined. It has no much larger one-base neighbor in the sample; base qualities were not kept.

Inclusion was restricted to participants for whom at least one PBMC sample before ART initiation and at least two post-ART samples were available. Treatment was received in the United States of America by all participants with HIV. Before DNA extraction, cryopreserved samples of about 0.95-11 million PBMC were thawed and washed. At the time of the earliest PBMC sample for each participant with HIV, ages ranged from about 20 to 54 years. Each participant contributed PBMC samples from 1-4 timepoints before ART initiation and 2-8 timepoints after ART initiation, with a median of 7 samples. Serial HIV viral load, CD4+ T-cell count, ART history and demographic data were obtained for every participant. Genomic DNA was extracted from unsorted PBMC with a Qiagen kit on a QIAcube, with processing performed in batches of 12 samples.

This material consisted of unsorted PBMCs, taken about 3.4 years after starting antiretroviral therapy. Rearrangement joined TRBV7-3 to TRBJ1-1; 8 central nucleotides agree with TRBD1. The sequence came from a young man with HIV. The bases read TGTGCCAGCAGCTTAACGGGGGGACAGGCTGAAGCTTTCTTT. Its protein is CASSLTGGQAEAFF.